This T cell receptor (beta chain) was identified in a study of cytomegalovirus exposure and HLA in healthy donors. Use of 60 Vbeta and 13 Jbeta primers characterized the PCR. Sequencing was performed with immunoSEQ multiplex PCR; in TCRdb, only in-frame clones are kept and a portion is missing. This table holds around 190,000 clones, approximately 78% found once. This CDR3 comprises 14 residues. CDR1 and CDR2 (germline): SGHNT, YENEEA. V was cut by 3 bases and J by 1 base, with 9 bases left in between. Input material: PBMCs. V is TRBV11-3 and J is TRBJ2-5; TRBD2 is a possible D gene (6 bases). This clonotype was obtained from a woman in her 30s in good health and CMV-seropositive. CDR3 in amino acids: CASSFRAGQETQYF. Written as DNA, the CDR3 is TGTGCCAGCAGCTTCCGAGCGGGCCAAGAGACCCAGTACTTC.